These T cell receptor beta chains were read from a single sample in a study of CD8 T cells in Susac syndrome. TCRdb ran MiXCR on the immunoSEQ multiplex PCR reads and lists one entry per CDR3 protein. The sample has fewer than 200,000 distinct CDR3 sequences, about 94% seen once. Sample: CD4+ T cells from PBMCs. Receptors were obtained from a human donor in good health. Both conserved end residues are part of each CDR3. A D gene is named only where the DNA matches it firmly. Clone size is shown for a subset of rows, as once, few, many or a class of expanded clone.

j_call	d_call	v_call	clone_size	cdr3_nt	cdr3_aa
TRBJ2-3	NA	TRBV14	NA	TGTGCCAGCAGCCAGAGGGGTCGTGGCACAGATACGCAGTATTTT	CASSQRGRGTDTQYF
TRBJ2-1	TRBD1	TRBV4-1	NA	TGCGCCAGCAGCCACAGACAGGGTTATTCCTACAATGAGCAGTTCTTC	CASSHRQGYSYNEQFF
TRBJ1-4	NA	TRBV7-2	NA	TGTGCCAGCAGCCCTCGGGGACACGGTGAAAAACTGTTTTTT	CASSPRGHGEKLFF
TRBJ2-2	TRBD1	TRBV12-3/TRBV12-4	NA	TGTGCCAGCAATTCCCGGACAGGGAGGATCACCGGGGAGCTGTTTTTT	CASNSRTGRITGELFF
TRBJ1-1	NA	TRBV29-1	NA	TGCAGCGTTGTTGGGCTCTTGAACACTGAAGCTTTCTTT	CSVVGLLNTEAFF
TRBJ1-4	TRBD1	TRBV5-1	once	TGCGCCAGCAGCGCCGACAGGGTGGAGGAAAAACTGTTTTTT	CASSADRVEEKLFF
TRBJ2-1	TRBD2	TRBV5-1	NA	TGCGCCAGCAGCGTGTCAGCGGGGGGGCCGCTGAGTGAGCAGTTCTTC	CASSVSAGGPLSEQFF
TRBJ2-1	NA	TRBV3-1	NA	TGTGCCAGCAGCCAAGCCGCATCGGAGCAGTTCTTC	CASSQAASEQFF
TRBJ2-2	NA	TRBV15	NA	TGTGCCACCGGCCAGAGGTACACCGGGGAGCTGTTTTTT	CATGQRYTGELFF
TRBJ2-6	TRBD1	TRBV27	NA	TGTGCCAGCAGTTTATCGGGACAGGGAGGGTCTAGGGCCAACGTCCTGACTTTC	CASSLSGQGGSRANVLTF
TRBJ2-7	NA	TRBV30	NA	TGTGCCTGTTCAGGGTCGGGCCACGAGCAGTACTTC	CACSGSGHEQYF
TRBJ1-5	NA	TRBV5-1	NA	TGCGCCAGCAGCTTGGGGGGAAGGGATCAGCCCCAGCATTTT	CASSLGGRDQPQHF